The rows below give T cell receptor beta chains drawn from one sample of a study of T cell responses to AZD1222 COVID-19 vaccine. The method was immunoSEQ multiplex PCR; TCRdb's version includes in-frame clones alone and lacks a portion of them. The sample comprises about 190,000 clones, approximately 91% of which are singletons, and over 0.75% rests with the top ten. This specimen was peripheral blood, taken on day 0 of AZD1222 vaccination. The origin of the receptors is an adult in good health. Both conserved end residues are part of each CDR3. Each record gives: V gene, clone size, J gene, D gene, CDR3 DNA, CDR3 protein. A D gene is named only where the DNA matches it firmly. Expanded clones get a size class; other rows say once, few or many, or leave the size out.

>TRBV15|.|TRBJ2-3|.
TGTGCCACCAGCATTATGCGTACAGATACGCAGTATTTT
CATSIMRTDTQYF
>TRBV5-5|.|TRBJ2-2|.
TGTGCCAGCAGCTTGTCTGGGGGCGCCGGGACCGGGGAGCTGTTTTTT
CASSLSGGAGTGELFF
>TRBV6-5|.|TRBJ1-5|.
TGTGCCAGCACCCAGCAGAACAATCAGCCCCAGCATTTT
CASTQQNNQPQHF
>TRBV6-2/TRBV6-3|once|TRBJ2-7|.
TGTGCCAGCAGTTACCCAACGTACGAGCAGTACTTC
CASSYPTYEQYF
>TRBV4-2|.|TRBJ1-2|.
TGTGCCAGCAGCGCCCGGGACTATGGCTACACCTTC
CASSARDYGYTF
>TRBV10-1|once|TRBJ2-4|.
TGCGCCAAACTACCGTCAGGGGGTTTTCCCACTAGCGGAAAAGTAGCCAAAAACATTCAGTACTTC
CAKLPSGGFPTSGKVAKNIQYF
>TRBV5-1|.|TRBJ1-1|.
TGCGCCAGCAGCTTGGAGGGGAGTCGCGGGGACATGAACACTGAAGCTTTCTTT
CASSLEGSRGDMNTEAFF
>TRBV28|.|TRBJ2-2|TRBD1
TGTGCCAGCGGCGGGTCGGGACAGGGGGCTGGCGGGGAGCTGTTTTTT
CASGGSGQGAGGELFF
>TRBV6-5|.|TRBJ1-1|.
TGTGCCAGCAGTTACCCAACAGGATCTGAAGCTTTCTTT
CASSYPTGSEAFF
>TRBV20-1|.|TRBJ1-1|.
TGCAGTGCTAGTAGGCCCGGCGGGAACACTGAAGCTTTCTTT
CSASRPGGNTEAFF
>TRBV14|.|TRBJ2-5|TRBD2
TGTGCCAGCACGACTAGCGGGAGGATGGAGACCCAGTACTTC
CASTTSGRMETQYF
>TRBV5-4|.|TRBJ1-1|.
TGTGCCAGCAGCTGGGTGAACACTGAAGCTTTCTTT
CASSWVNTEAFF
>TRBV5-4|.|TRBJ2-2|.
TGTGCCAGCAGTCCATCTGGAGGGGCCCTGAACACCGGGGAGCTGTTTTTT
CASSPSGGALNTGELFF
>TRBV4-3|.|TRBJ2-7|TRBD1
TGCGCCAGCAGCCAAGGAGGCGGGACAGGGGACCACGAGCAGTACTTC
CASSQGGGTGDHEQYF
>TRBV5-1|.|TRBJ1-1|.
TGCGCCAGCAGCCCCGAATGGAGGGAGAACACTGAAGCTTTCTTT
CASSPEWRENTEAFF
>TRBV27|once|TRBJ1-2|.
TGTGCCAGCAGAACTGACAGCTATGGCTACACCTTC
CASRTDSYGYTF
>TRBV7-9|once|TRBJ1-2|.
TGTGCCAGCAGCTTAGGGTTGGCGGGCTGGTTTGACTATGGCTACACCTTC
CASSLGLAGWFDYGYTF
>TRBV6-5|.|TRBJ2-7|TRBD1
TGTGCCAGCAAACAGGGGATAGCCTACGAGCAGTACTTC
CASKQGIAYEQYF
>TRBV6-5|.|TRBJ1-2|.
TGTGCCAGCACCAATGTACCCTATGGCTACACCTTC
CASTNVPYGYTF
>TRBV18|.|TRBJ2-7|TRBD2
TGTGCCAGCTCCCCTACGGGGCGGGAGAGCTCCTACGAGCAGTACTTC
CASSPTGRESSYEQYF
>TRBV29-1|few|TRBJ2-7|TRBD2
TGCAGCTTTAGCGGGAGTACCCACGAGCAGTACTTC
CSFSGSTHEQYF
>TRBV25-1|few|TRBJ1-6|.
TGTGCCAGCAGTGATGAGACAGGAATATTAAGTAATTCACCCCTCCACTTT
CASSDETGILSNSPLHF
>TRBV4-3|.|TRBJ2-1|TRBD2
TGCGCCAGCAGCCAAGATCTAGGGGGGACTAGCGGGGAATACAATGAGCAGTTCTTC
CASSQDLGGTSGEYNEQFF
>TRBV6-4|.|TRBJ2-1|.
TGTGCCAGCAGTGACAACTACAATGAGCAGTTCTTC
CASSDNYNEQFF
>TRBV18|once|TRBJ1-5|.
TGTGCCAGCTCAGACATGGGTAGCAATCAGCCCCAGCATTTT
CASSDMGSNQPQHF
>TRBV11-1|.|TRBJ2-1|.
TGTGCCAGCAGCTTACGGGCGGGTCTGGATGAGCAGTTCTTC
CASSLRAGLDEQFF
>TRBV24-1|.|TRBJ2-3|TRBD2
TGTGCCACCAGTGACCTTAGCGGGAGAGGAGATACGCAGTATTTT
CATSDLSGRGDTQYF
>TRBV7-8|few|TRBJ1-5|.
TGTGCCAGCAGCTTACTTAGTCGCGGTAGGGCCCGACAGATGGAACAGCCCCAGCATTTT
CASSLLSRGRARQMEQPQHF
>TRBV14|.|TRBJ2-7|TRBD1
TGTGCCAGCAGTGTGACAGGGGAGCCCCCCTACGAGCAGTACTTC
CASSVTGEPPYEQYF
>TRBV7-9|.|TRBJ2-1|TRBD2
TGTGCCAGCAGCTTATCCCTAGCGGGAACTTACAATGAGCAGTTCTTC
CASSLSLAGTYNEQFF
>TRBV7-2|.|TRBJ2-7|.
TGTGCCAGCAGCCCCAGGTTCCAGCGCGTCGAGCAGTACTTC
CASSPRFQRVEQYF
>TRBV13|.|TRBJ1-1|.
TGTGCCAGCAGCTTAGTGGAGGGTCTGTTGAACGGGGTAGGAGCTTTCTTT
CASSLVEGLLNGVGAFF
>TRBV19|.|TRBJ1-1|TRBD1
TGTGCCAGTAGAGCAAACCAGGGGGCGGCGATGAACACTGAAGCTTTCTTT
CASRANQGAAMNTEAFF
>TRBV19|.|TRBJ2-7|.
TGTGCCAGTAGTATAGGACAGACGCGGACCTACGAGCAGTACTTC
CASSIGQTRTYEQYF
>TRBV2|.|TRBJ2-3|.
TGTGCCAGCAGGGAAGTAAGGTGGAGCACAGATACGCAGTATTTT
CASREVRWSTDTQYF
>TRBV6-5|.|TRBJ2-7|.
TGTGCCAGCAATAGGGCCTACGAGCAGTACTTC
CASNRAYEQYF
>TRBV7-8|.|TRBJ2-5|.
TGTGCCAGCAGCTTAGGGGTAGAGACCCAGTACTTC
CASSLGVETQYF
>TRBV5-1|.|TRBJ2-2|.
TGCGCCAGCAGCTTGGAACCCCCGTGGACAGGACTACCGGGGGAGCTGTTTTTT
CASSLEPPWTGLPGELFF
>TRBV7-8|few|TRBJ2-7|.
TGTGCCAGCAGCTTAGGGGACCCCTTGGGAGAGCAGTACTTC
CASSLGDPLGEQYF
>TRBV5-1|.|TRBJ1-1|.
TGCGCCAGCAGCTTGGTCCGAGGGGACACTGAAGCTTTCTTT
CASSLVRGDTEAFF
>TRBV3-1/TRBV3-2|.|TRBJ2-4|.
TGTGCCAGCAGCCTTCTAGCCAAAAACATTCAGTACTTC
CASSLLAKNIQYF
>TRBV7-9|few|TRBJ2-2|.
TGTGCCAGCAGCTTATACAGTCTCACCGGGGAGCTGTTTTTT
CASSLYSLTGELFF
>TRBV3-1/TRBV3-2|.|TRBJ1-4|TRBD1
TGTGCCAGCAGCCAATCCGCTGAGACAGGGGAAGAAAAACTGTTTTTT
CASSQSAETGEEKLFF
>TRBV19|once|TRBJ2-1|.
TGTGCCACTTTAGAGGCAGGGTACAATGAGCAGTTCTTC
CATLEAGYNEQFF
>TRBV6-5|.|TRBJ1-1|TRBD1
TGTGCCAGCAGTTACAAACAGGGGGGGACTGAAGCTTTCTTT
CASSYKQGGTEAFF
>TRBV28|.|TRBJ1-1|.
TGTGCCAGCAGTTTAGTGACACCAAACACTGAAGCTTTCTTT
CASSLVTPNTEAFF
>TRBV18|.|TRBJ2-1|TRBD2
TGTGCCAGCTCACCTCCCGGGACTAGCCGGTACAATGAGCAGTTCTTC
CASSPPGTSRYNEQFF
>TRBV7-3|.|TRBJ2-1|TRBD2
TGTGCCAGCAGCCCCTCCGGGACTAGAAATGAGCAGTTCTTC
CASSPSGTRNEQFF